This TCR beta chain was identified in a study of graft-versus-host responses after intestinal transplantation. The wider study: Among the recipients, transplants were multivisceral, liver-intestinal, or isolated intestinal. Tacrolimus and steroids were given for about three years to all recipients after anti-thymocyte globulin induction.

Assay used: immunoSEQ multiplex PCR; TCRdb lists only in-frame clones, some missing. This table has approximately 77,000 clones, 70% to 90% appearing once. CDR3 length equals 14 residues. Looked up from germline, CDR1 is MNHNY and CDR2 is SVGAGI (reference sequence). V gave up 6 bases and J gave up 6 bases; unmatched junction bases: 7. For this clone: The antigen remains unidentified.

This TCR derives from a human donor who received an intestinal transplant. The V and J genes are TRBV6-6 and TRBJ1-5; 8 bases map to TRBD1. The input for sequencing was unstimulated CD4+ T cells sorted from spleen or lymph node cells, taken before intestinal transplant. CDR3 sequence: CASRPGQAGQPQHF. In DNA, the CDR3 is TGTGCCAGCAGACCGGGACAGGCGGGTCAGCCCCAGCATTTT.